What follows describes a single T cell receptor (beta chain). Using immunoSEQ multiplex PCR, the repertoire was profiled, and TCRdb retains in-frame clones only, with some absent. The sample holds hundreds of thousands of clones, around 67% seen once. This sample is drawn from a study of shared clonotypes between healthy human individuals. CDR3 size: 16 residues. Trimming removed 0 bases at V and 1 base at J, with 12 bases between. CDR1 and CDR2 from the germline V gene are SGHDT and YYEEEE. The sequencing sample was made of memory CD4+ T cells sorted from blood. Sample subset: CD45RA-negative fraction. The sequence was obtained from a woman in her 30s in good health. The genes are TRBV5-6 and TRBJ2-3, with D possibly TRBD2 on 6 matching bases. The CDR3 protein is CASSLGLSGGTDTQYF. Written as DNA, the CDR3 is TGTGCCAGCAGCTTGGGACTTTCGGGGGGCACAGATACGCAGTATTTT.